This T cell receptor beta chain was retrieved from a study of molecular identifiers for immune sequencing clone quantification. Germline V gene data show CDR1 as MNHEY and CDR2 as SMNVEV (reference sequence). CDR3 size: 13 residues. Between the trimmed V and J ends, which lost 11 bases and 4 bases, there was a span of 17 bases. TCRdb reprocessed the PCR reads via MiXCR and lists one record per CDR3 protein. The sample yields approximately 670,000 distinct CDR3 sequences, about 20% seen once. This clonotype was observed a few times. This may arise from a read error, as a much more abundant clone is one base away.

The V gene is TRBV27, the J gene TRBJ1-1, with D perhaps matching TRBD1 (5 bases). The sample taken for sequencing was naive CD8+ T cells from blood, with Jurkat cell RNA spiked in. Subset reported: FACS-sorted CD8+CD4-CCR7+CD45RA+ naive T cells. The source of this sequence is a human donor in good health. Some libraries in this study had Jurkat cell RNA spiked in. In DNA, the CDR3 is TGTGCCCTTCACAGGACCGACAGCACTGAAGCTTTCTTT. Protein sequence: CALHRTDSTEAFF.